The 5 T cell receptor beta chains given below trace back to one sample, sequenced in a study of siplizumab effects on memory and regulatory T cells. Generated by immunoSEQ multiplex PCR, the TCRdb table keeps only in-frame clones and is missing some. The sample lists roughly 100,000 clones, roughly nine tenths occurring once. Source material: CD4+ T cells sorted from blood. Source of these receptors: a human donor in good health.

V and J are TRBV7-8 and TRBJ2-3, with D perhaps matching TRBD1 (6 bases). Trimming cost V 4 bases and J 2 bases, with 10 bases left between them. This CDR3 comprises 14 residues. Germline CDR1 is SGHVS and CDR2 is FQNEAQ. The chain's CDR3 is CASSSRTDTDTQYF. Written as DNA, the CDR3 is TGTGCCAGCAGCTCCCGGACAGACACAGATACGCAGTATTTT.

CDR3 bases: TGTGCCAGCAGTTACAGGGACATTTCCTACAATGAGCAGTTCTTC. Translating gives CASSYRDISYNEQFF. The chain recombines TRBV6-5 with TRBJ2-1; D might be TRBD1 (6 bases). The ends were cut back, 2 bases at V and 1 base at J, with 9 bases in the middle. The CDR3 consists of 15 residues. The germline V gene has CDR1 MNHEY and CDR2 SVGAGI.

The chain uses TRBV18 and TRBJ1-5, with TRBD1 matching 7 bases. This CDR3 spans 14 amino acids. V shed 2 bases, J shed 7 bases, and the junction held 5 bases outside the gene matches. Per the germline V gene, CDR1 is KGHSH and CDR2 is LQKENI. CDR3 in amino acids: CASSPVQGLQPQHF. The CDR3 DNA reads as TGTGCCAGCTCACCAGTACAGGGGTTACAGCCCCAGCATTTT.

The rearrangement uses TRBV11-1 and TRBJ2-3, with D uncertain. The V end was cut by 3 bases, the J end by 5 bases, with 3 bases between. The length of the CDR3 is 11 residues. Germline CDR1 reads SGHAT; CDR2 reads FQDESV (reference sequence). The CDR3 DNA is TGTGCCAGCAGCTTCCAAGATACGCAGTATTTT. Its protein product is CASSFQDTQYF.

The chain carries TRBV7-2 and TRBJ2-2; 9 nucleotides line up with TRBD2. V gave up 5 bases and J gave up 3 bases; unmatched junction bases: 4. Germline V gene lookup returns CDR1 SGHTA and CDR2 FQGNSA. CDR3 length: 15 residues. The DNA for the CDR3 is TGTGCCAGCAGCGCGACTAGCGGATACACCGGGGAGCTGTTTTTT. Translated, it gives CASSATSGYTGELFF.